This TCR beta chain was found in a study of CD8+ T cells in alopecia areata. Notes on the study in general: Treatment with tofacitinib significantly lowered scalp clonality and reduced expanded CD8+ clones among the top 100. More clonal than normal scalp was lesional scalp, particularly alopecia totalis/universalis. Numerous clones, expanded in lesions, remained in scalp and blood during tofacitinib.

J was trimmed by 3 bases and V by 2 bases; bases with no gene match: 6. Germline CDR1 and CDR2: KGHSH and LQKENI. The CDR3 is made up of 15 amino acids. Following RNA extraction, reverse transcription yielded cDNA that acted as the sequencing template. Measured with immunoSEQ multiplex PCR; TCRdb has only the in-frame clones, and not every one. Of 190,000 or so clones in the sample, 60% to 70% were seen once. This sample's treatment: oral pan-JAK inhibitor, 5-10 mg twice daily. A word on this clone: The target antigen is unknown.

The material sequenced was CD4+ T cells sorted from blood, taken at week 4, from a patient treated with tofacitinib. The chain links TRBV18 to TRBJ1-2; TRBD1 aligns across 7 bases. The receptor was derived from a human donor with alopecia areata. The CDR3 nucleotides are TGTGCCAGCTCACCAGGCTACAGGGGTGACTATGGCTACACCTTC. Amino acids: CASSPGYRGDYGYTF.